This T cell receptor (beta chain) was found in a study of T-cell reconstitution after alpha-beta-depleted transplantation in children. This clonotype was seen repeatedly, ten times or more. Unique molecular identifiers were incorporated during preparation of the TCRbeta library. A single record per CDR3 protein comes from TCRdb applying MiXCR to the PCR reads. The sample records tens of thousands of distinct CDR3 sequences, about 7.3% being singletons. Between the trimmed V and J ends, which lost 1 base and 7 bases, there was a span of 2 bases. There are 11 residues in the CDR3. Looked up from germline, CDR1 is LGHDT and CDR2 is YNNKEL (reference sequence).

This rearrangement joins TRBV3-1 to TRBJ2-1; D uncertain. Material: PBMCs from the stem cell graft donor, obtained from the stem cell graft. This TCR was recovered from a human donor who donated a stem cell graft to a child with acute lymphoblastic leukemia. CDR3 coding DNA: TGTGCCAGCAGCCAAGCGAATGAGCAGTTCTTC. Protein sequence: CASSQANEQFF.